The clone carrying this T cell receptor beta chain was detected ten times or more. Its cognate antigen is unknown. Indicated time point: patch test 2, 6 weeks after DPC sensitization. Treatment meaning: therapeutic diphenylcyclopropenone sensitization with weekly scalp DPC. Trimming pared 4 bases from V and 3 bases from J, leaving 10 bases between. Germline-derived CDR1 and CDR2 are SQVTM and ANQGSEA. The CDR3 sequence is 12 residues long. The source of the sample is a study of human T cells and chemical hapten exposure. The study's findings and limits: Compared with pre-sensitization or healthy control sets, expanded TCRs clustered more.

TCRdb used MiXCR to reprocess the RACE reads, holding one entry per CDR3 protein. The sample yields roughly 120,000 distinct CDR3 sequences, about a tenth seen once. This chain connects TRBV29-1 to TRBJ2-7, with D unresolved. This sequence was found in a woman in her thirties or forties with alopecia areata. Some clones in this sample may be carry-over from other donors' samples. Sequencing used whole blood, obtained in connection with sensitization to the hapten diphenylcyclopropenone (DPC). The CDR3 nucleotides read TGCAGCGTTGCCGGGCCTGGCTACGAGCAGTACTTC. Translated: CSVAGPGYEQYF.